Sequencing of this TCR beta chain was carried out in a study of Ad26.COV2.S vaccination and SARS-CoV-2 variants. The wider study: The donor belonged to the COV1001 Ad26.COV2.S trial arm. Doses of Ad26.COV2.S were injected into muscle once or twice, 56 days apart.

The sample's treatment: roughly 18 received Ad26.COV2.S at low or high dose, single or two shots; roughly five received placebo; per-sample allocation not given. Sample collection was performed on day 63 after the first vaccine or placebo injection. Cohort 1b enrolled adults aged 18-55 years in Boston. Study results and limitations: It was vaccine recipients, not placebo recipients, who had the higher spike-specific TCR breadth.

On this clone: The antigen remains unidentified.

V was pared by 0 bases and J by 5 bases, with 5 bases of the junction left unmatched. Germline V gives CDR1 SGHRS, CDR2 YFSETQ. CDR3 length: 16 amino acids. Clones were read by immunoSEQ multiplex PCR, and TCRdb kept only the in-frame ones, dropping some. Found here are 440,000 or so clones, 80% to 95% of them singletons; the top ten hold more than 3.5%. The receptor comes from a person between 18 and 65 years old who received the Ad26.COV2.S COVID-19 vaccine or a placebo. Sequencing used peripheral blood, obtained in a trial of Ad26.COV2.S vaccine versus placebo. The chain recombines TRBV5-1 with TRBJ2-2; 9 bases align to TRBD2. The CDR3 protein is CASSLGSGRHTGELFF. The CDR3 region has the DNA TGCGCCAGCAGCTTGGGTAGCGGGAGACATACCGGGGAGCTGTTTTTT.